The present T cell receptor (beta chain) was sequenced within a study of blood T cell repertoires in COVID-19 (dated by TCRdb to the early 2020s). Broadly, across the study: Collaborator samples came from the United States, Italy and Spain and covered acute and convalescent phases of COVID-19. The samples were drawn from the first 160 participants of the ongoing ImmuneRACE study and from 1,254 subjects provided by 6 global collaborators. Nearly every sample came with metadata listing a de-identified subject ID, COVID-19 status, age in years and sex. The material from the prospective study consisted of cDNA or gDNA derived from T cells, B-cell-depleted T cells, or PBMCs. Where available, HLA class I and class II types were taken from metadata supplied by the sample provider and were not determined by assay-based typing. The repertoires were released in a freely available public database meant as a resource for research on the immune response to SARS-CoV-2. The dataset comprised deeply sampled blood TCRbeta repertoires from subjects exposed to, actively infected with, or recovered from COVID-19. Here is what the overall study found, with its caveats: The quantity of clinical and demographic metadata differed by source and by participant and was supplied without curation.

On this clone itself: What this receptor recognizes is not known. Base qualities are not recorded, but no much larger clone differs from it by a single base.

From the germline V gene, CDR1 is SGHTA and CDR2 is FQGNSA. Reading from cysteine to phenylalanine, the CDR3 counts 16 amino acids. Solely the CDR3 DNA is kept, with 48 bases framed from the first base. After removal of 2 bases from V and 3 bases from J, the junction retains 6 bases not matched to a gene. Participants in the prospective study were aged about 18 to 95 years, lived in about two dozen United States geographic areas, and enrolled through a virtual design. Cohort assignment in the prospective study relied on participant-reported clinical history from a screening survey and a study questionnaire. ImmuneRACE Cohort 3 recovered participants were defined by two consecutive negative NP/OP PCR tests, healthcare professional clearance, or symptom resolution. Mobile phlebotomists in the prospective study collected whole blood, serum and a nasopharyngeal or oropharyngeal swab from every participant. Participants in the prospective study had the option to provide additional blood draws and questionnaires over an approximately two-month period. Before DNA extraction, blood samples from the prospective study were shipped at room temperature or frozen.

TCRbeta CDR3 regions were amplified from genomic DNA by means of the immunoSEQ Assay, a bias-controlled multiplex PCR. Turning to the authors' computational methods: The number of nucleated cells in each sample was estimated from the amplification of reference gene primers within the assay. To quantify the absolute abundance of each unique TCRbeta CDR3 rearrangement, sequence reads were collapsed and filtered. Productive Simpson clonality was computed per sample as the square root of Simpson's diversity index over productive rearrangements. TCRdb limited this immuneACCESS table to in-frame rearrangements with V and J called. A share of clones is missing; checked studies link under half to unresolved V genes, and the rest is unexplained. The V and J calls and clone size were taken over from that table, and D and trimming were inferred from the DNA. This sample lists about 140,000 clones; 70% to 90% were detected once. Of the sample, 6.2% is held by the ten largest clones.

The TCR sequence derives from a woman between 35 and 50 years old who had recovered from COVID-19. This receptor chain uses TRBV7-2 and TRBJ2-2, and TRBD2 aligns with 7 junction nucleotides. Sequencing was performed on PBMCs or T cells enriched from blood (not recorded which). The CDR3 protein is CASSLSAGVYTGELFF. The sequenced DNA: TGTGCCAGCAGCTTATCGGCGGGGGTGTACACCGGGGAGCTGTTTTTT.